The present T cell receptor beta chain was sequenced within a study of T cell responses to AZD1222 COVID-19 vaccine. Repertoires were generated with immunoSEQ multiplex PCR, while TCRdb's copy carries only in-frame clones and drops some. This table has about 30,000 clones, about 93% appearing once. CDR3 length: 14 amino acids. The germline CDR1 and CDR2 sequences are LGHDT and YNNKEL (reference sequence). The germline V and J ends were trimmed by 1 base and 0 bases, with 5 bases remaining between them. The clonotype originates from an adult in good health. This chain uses TRBV3-1 (or the pseudogene TRBV3-2) with TRBJ2-3, with D unresolved. The sequencing here drew on peripheral blood, taken on day 0 of AZD1222 vaccination. CDR3 in DNA: TGTGCCAGCAGCCAAGTGCTCAGCACAGATACGCAGTATTTT. As protein: CASSQVLSTDTQYF.